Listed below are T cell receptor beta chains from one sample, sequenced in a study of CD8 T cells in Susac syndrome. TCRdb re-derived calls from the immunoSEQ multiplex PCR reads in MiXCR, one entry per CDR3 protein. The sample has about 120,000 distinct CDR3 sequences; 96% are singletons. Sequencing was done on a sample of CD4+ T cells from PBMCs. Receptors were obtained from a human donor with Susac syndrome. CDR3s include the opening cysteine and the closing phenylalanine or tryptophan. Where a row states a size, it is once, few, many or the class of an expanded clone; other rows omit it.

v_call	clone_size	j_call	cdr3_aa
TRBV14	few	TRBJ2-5	CASSLGRGETQYF
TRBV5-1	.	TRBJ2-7	CASSGRTSASYEQYF
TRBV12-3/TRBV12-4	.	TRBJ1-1	CASSMGQAEAFF
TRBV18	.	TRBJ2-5	CASSPLGLAAQETQYF
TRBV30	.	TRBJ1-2	CAWSVTTYGYTF
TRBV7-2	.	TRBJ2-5	CASSLVLAEIQETQYF
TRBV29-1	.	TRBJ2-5	CSSGQGFETQYF
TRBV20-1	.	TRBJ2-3	CSAPTAGGSDTQYF
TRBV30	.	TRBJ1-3	CAWTHKSGNTIYF
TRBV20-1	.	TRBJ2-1	CSARAGTSGNEQFF
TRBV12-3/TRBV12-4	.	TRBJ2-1	CASSLSGTSGNEQFF
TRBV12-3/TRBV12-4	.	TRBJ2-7	CASSSGLASGEQYF
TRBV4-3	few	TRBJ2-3	CASSQDWDRGLDTQYF
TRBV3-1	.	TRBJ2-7	CASSQWAGGSYEQYF